What follows are 2 T cell receptor beta chains derived from one specimen sequenced in a study of blood T cell repertoires in COVID-19. The assay was immunoSEQ multiplex PCR, and TCRdb's table has in-frame clones only and misses some. The sample includes around 220,000 clones, 85% to 90% seen only once; the top ten take about a tenth. The sample comprised peripheral blood. The receptors were sampled from a woman between 50 and 59 years old with COVID-19, enrolled during active disease.

With respect to this clone: Germline is not matched at one junction end, which may reflect a read error. The CDR3 sequence: CASSPFQAQHF. In DNA form, the CDR3 reads TGTGCCAGCTCCCCGTTTCAGGCCCAGCATTTT. The chain links TRBV18 to TRBJ1-5; D gene ambiguous. Per the germline V gene, CDR1 is KGHSH and CDR2 is LQKENI. This CDR3 spans 11 amino acids.

CDR3 nucleotide sequence: TGCAGTGCTAGTAAAGGACAGCAGAACTATGGCTACACCTTC. It encodes CSASKGQQNYGYTF. The chain joins TRBV20-1 to TRBJ1-2; TRBD1 is a possible D gene (6 bases). V was shortened by 3 bases and J by 2 bases, with 13 bases between the two germline ends. The CDR3 contains 14 residues. CDR1 is DFQATT and CDR2 is SNEGSKA in the germline V gene (reference sequence).